This is a list of T cell receptor beta chains from one sample in a study of T cell responses to AZD1222 COVID-19 vaccine. Sequencing used immunoSEQ multiplex PCR; TCRdb keeps in-frame clones, though not all of them. The table records about 200,000 clones, about 93% of them present only once. The specimen was peripheral blood, collected 28 days after the second AZD1222 dose. The source of these receptors is an adult who received the AZD1222 COVID-19 vaccine. Each CDR3 is given without its conserved first and last residue. Each record gives: J gene, V gene, CDR3 protein.

j_call: TRBJ1-2; v_call: TRBV9; cdr3_aa: ASSLTGPYGYT
j_call: TRBJ2-3; v_call: TRBV7-9; cdr3_aa: ASSLLWAGVTDTQY
j_call: TRBJ1-5; v_call: TRBV6-5; cdr3_aa: ASSYSGVEVNQPQH
j_call: TRBJ1-2; v_call: TRBV6-5; cdr3_aa: ASSYSGGGVGYGYT
j_call: TRBJ2-5; v_call: TRBV19; cdr3_aa: ASRLAGERETQY
j_call: TRBJ1-2; v_call: TRBV29-1; cdr3_aa: SVPLRGGNYGYT
j_call: TRBJ2-6; v_call: TRBV4-1; cdr3_aa: ASSQSRRASGAYPSGANVLT
j_call: TRBJ1-5; v_call: TRBV4-1; cdr3_aa: ASSQDGTGVHQPQH
j_call: TRBJ1-1; v_call: TRBV19; cdr3_aa: ASQGFTEAF
j_call: TRBJ1-1; v_call: TRBV28; cdr3_aa: ASSFEQGSRTEAF
j_call: TRBJ1-1; v_call: TRBV18; cdr3_aa: ASSPGQVLNTEAF
j_call: TRBJ1-5; v_call: TRBV11-2; cdr3_aa: ASSPGYSMDQPQH
j_call: TRBJ1-1; v_call: TRBV4-3; cdr3_aa: ASSRDDTGTVNTEAF